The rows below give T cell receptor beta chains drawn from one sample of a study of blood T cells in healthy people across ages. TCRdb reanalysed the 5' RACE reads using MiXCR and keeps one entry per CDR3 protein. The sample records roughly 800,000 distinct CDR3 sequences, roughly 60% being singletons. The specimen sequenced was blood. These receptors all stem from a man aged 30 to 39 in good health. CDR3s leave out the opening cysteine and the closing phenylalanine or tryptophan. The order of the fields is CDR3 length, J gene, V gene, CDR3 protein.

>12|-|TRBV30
AWSSGTAFYEQY
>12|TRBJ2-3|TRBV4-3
ASSQGTRTDTQY
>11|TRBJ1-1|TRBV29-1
SVVRGWNTEAF
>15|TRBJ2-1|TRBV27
ASSRTGPITGLGEQF
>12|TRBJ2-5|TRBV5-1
ASSSLGGEGTQY
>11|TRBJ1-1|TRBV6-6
ASSLRIITEAF
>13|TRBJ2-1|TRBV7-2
ASSSDRGGTNEQF
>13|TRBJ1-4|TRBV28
ASSLVGGVYEKLF
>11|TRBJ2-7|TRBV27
ASSPTSGIVQY
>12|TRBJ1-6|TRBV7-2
ASSLQGGNSPLH
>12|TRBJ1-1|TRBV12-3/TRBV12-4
ASSSVGGNTEAF
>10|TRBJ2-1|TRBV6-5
ASRKGGSEQF
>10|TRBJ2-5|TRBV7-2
ASSFSLNEQY
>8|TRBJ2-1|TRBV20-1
SSFFGEQF
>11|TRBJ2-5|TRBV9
ASSVATQETQY
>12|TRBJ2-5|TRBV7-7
ASSSRDKQETQY
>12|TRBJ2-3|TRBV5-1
ASSFAASPDTQY
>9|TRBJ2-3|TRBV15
ATSSPDTQY
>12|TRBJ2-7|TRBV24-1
ATSDFGNFDEQY
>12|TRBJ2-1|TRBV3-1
ASSQGPSSDEQF
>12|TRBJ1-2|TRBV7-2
ASSLEGTNYGYT
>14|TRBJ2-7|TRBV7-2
ASSLRGRDRAYEQY
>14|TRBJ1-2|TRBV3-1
ASSQDRRDISYGYT
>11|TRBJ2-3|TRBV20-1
SAPGGSTDTQY
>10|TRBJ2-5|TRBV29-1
SMDRGGETQY
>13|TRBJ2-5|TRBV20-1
SAHVVLAGNNEQY
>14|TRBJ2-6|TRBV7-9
ASRLGRGAGANVLT
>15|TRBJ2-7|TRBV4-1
ASSLGADRGRVNEQY
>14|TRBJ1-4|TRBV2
ASSEGWGATNEKLF
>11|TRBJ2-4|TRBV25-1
ASSEREWGIQY
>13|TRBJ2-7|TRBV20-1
SAPNEGARSYEQY
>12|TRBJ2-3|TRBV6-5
ASRPQPEPDTQY
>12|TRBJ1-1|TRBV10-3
TISEESVVRAPF